The rows below give T cell receptor beta chains drawn from one sample of a study of shared T cell receptors in the human thymus. Some clones are missing from TCRdb's copy, which holds only in-frame ones; the method was immunoSEQ multiplex PCR. The sample includes a few hundred thousand clones, roughly 94% of them seen just once. Sequencing was carried out using thymocytes. Receptor source: a human donor. Each CDR3 is given without its conserved first and last residue. The order of the fields is J gene, V gene, CDR3 protein.

j_gene: TRBJ2-3; v_gene: TRBV19; CDR3aa: ASSMTGQTQY
j_gene: TRBJ1-2; v_gene: TRBV18; CDR3aa: ASSPDTNYGYT
j_gene: TRBJ2-3; v_gene: TRBV4-3; CDR3aa: ASSPKGVREGYLTDTQY
j_gene: TRBJ1-2; v_gene: TRBV2; CDR3aa: ASSETGNYGYT
j_gene: TRBJ2-3; v_gene: TRBV28; CDR3aa: ASSPGRGGSDTQY
j_gene: TRBJ2-1; v_gene: TRBV7-9; CDR3aa: ASSSSLAGPYNEQF
j_gene: TRBJ2-3; v_gene: TRBV7-9; CDR3aa: ASSRDRSADTQY
j_gene: TRBJ2-7; v_gene: TRBV7-8; CDR3aa: ASSSLAGGVSGEQY
j_gene: TRBJ2-1; v_gene: TRBV10-2; CDR3aa: ASPPRPRRDLPISEQF
j_gene: TRBJ1-5; v_gene: TRBV9; CDR3aa: ASSVGGAGPQH
j_gene: TRBJ2-5; v_gene: TRBV4-1; CDR3aa: ASSNSSGSLGKTQY
j_gene: TRBJ1-5; v_gene: TRBV29-1; CDR3aa: SVEVGGSPVSSNQPQH
j_gene: TRBJ2-2; v_gene: TRBV23-1; CDR3aa: ASPEQKAANTGELF
j_gene: TRBJ2-5; v_gene: TRBV14; CDR3aa: ASSPCYQETQY
j_gene: TRBJ2-1; v_gene: TRBV9; CDR3aa: ASSVGKGVGTNPLGEQF
j_gene: TRBJ2-1; v_gene: TRBV7-6; CDR3aa: ASRRGEGPNEQF
j_gene: TRBJ2-4; v_gene: TRBV27; CDR3aa: ASSDAGGPKNIQY
j_gene: TRBJ1-2; v_gene: TRBV14; CDR3aa: ASSPLRGGYGYT
j_gene: TRBJ2-6; v_gene: TRBV28; CDR3aa: ATIPRTGGRRSGANVLT
j_gene: TRBJ2-7; v_gene: TRBV14; CDR3aa: ASSLRDTFYEQY
j_gene: TRBJ2-7; v_gene: TRBV5-4; CDR3aa: ASSPTGGEQY
j_gene: TRBJ1-5; v_gene: TRBV10-3; CDR3aa: AISEPGDRVGSNQPQH
j_gene: TRBJ1-2; v_gene: TRBV2; CDR3aa: ASSRGAGYGYT
j_gene: TRBJ1-5; v_gene: TRBV19; CDR3aa: ASSIVAGYSNQPQH
j_gene: TRBJ2-7; v_gene: TRBV25-1; CDR3aa: ASSEAVYEQY
j_gene: TRBJ2-1; v_gene: TRBV29-1; CDR3aa: SVVPPLLAEGYNEQF
j_gene: TRBJ2-7; v_gene: TRBV6-5; CDR3aa: ASSSRLAGVGEQY
j_gene: TRBJ1-2; v_gene: TRBV6-6; CDR3aa: ASTPRTAENVYGYT
j_gene: TRBJ1-5; v_gene: TRBV5-4; CDR3aa: ASSRGGSQPQH
j_gene: TRBJ1-1; v_gene: TRBV7-9; CDR3aa: ASSLATGENTEAF
j_gene: TRBJ1-4; v_gene: TRBV4-2; CDR3aa: ASSQRIRQGGFEKLF
j_gene: TRBJ2-7; v_gene: TRBV14; CDR3aa: ASSQVYPDSGSNSYEQY
j_gene: TRBJ1-1; v_gene: TRBV28; CDR3aa: ASSDPSNTEAF
j_gene: TRBJ2-5; v_gene: TRBV7-9; CDR3aa: ASSLAEWNRGVGQETQY
j_gene: TRBJ1-3; v_gene: TRBV4-1; CDR3aa: ASSQDRTGNTIY
j_gene: TRBJ2-7; v_gene: TRBV19; CDR3aa: ASSMRGSSYEQY
j_gene: TRBJ2-6; v_gene: TRBV15; CDR3aa: ATSRVLGSSGANVLT
j_gene: TRBJ2-2; v_gene: TRBV27; CDR3aa: ASSFSRNTGELF
j_gene: TRBJ2-5; v_gene: TRBV18; CDR3aa: ASSPCSETQY
j_gene: TRBJ2-2; v_gene: TRBV28; CDR3aa: ASSLRLSATNTGELF
j_gene: TRBJ2-1; v_gene: TRBV7-9; CDR3aa: ASSLPSRDLNNEQF